This TCR beta chain was recorded in a study of beta chain features in type 1 diabetes. Points from the study as a whole: In all four CD4+ subsets, TCRB CDR3 length was significantly, moderately reduced in type 1 diabetes.

This clone was recorded a few times. Its antigen remains unidentified. Of the isolated RNA, all was reverse transcribed, and so the sequenced material was expressed TCRB transcripts. An average around 3.8 million reads came from naive, central memory and regulatory T cell samples. Produced via immunoSEQ multiplex PCR; TCRdb's table is partial and in-frame only. In the table there are 640,000 or so clones, about an eighth of which are singletons. The CDR3 contains 15 residues. Trimming left V 4 bases short and J 4 bases short, with 12 bases between. CDR1 and CDR2 from the germline V gene are SGHRS and YFSETQ.

Sequenced material: naive CD4+ T cells from blood. The genes are TRBV5-1 and TRBJ2-6; D gene unclear. This TCR was recovered from a man aged 18 to 30 with type 1 diabetes. CDR3: CASSHLGSGANVLTF. CDR3 sequence (DNA): TGCGCCAGCAGCCACCTGGGGTCCGGGGCCAACGTCCTGACTTTC. The full variable domain, with the rest looked up from reference TRBV5-1 and TRBJ2-6, is KAGVTQTPRYLIKTRGQQVTLSCSPISGHRSVSWYQQTPGQGLQFLFEYFSETQRNKGNFPGRFSGRQFSNSRSEMNVSTLELGDSALYLCASSHLGSGANVLTFGAGSRLTVL.